Listed here are 2 T cell receptor beta chains from one sample, sequenced in a study of response to subunit inactivated influenza vaccine. TCRdb re-called the RT-PCR reads through MiXCR, storing one row per CDR3 protein. The sample contains about 700,000 distinct CDR3 sequences, 14% of which appear only once. Sequencing was performed on PBMCs from blood, taken 14 days before vaccination. The receptors were gathered from a man aged 45 to 65 who received an inactivated influenza vaccine.

This rearrangement joins TRBV4-1 to TRBJ1-5; D is uncertain. Germline V gives CDR1 MGHRA, CDR2 YSYEKL. The CDR3 has 16 amino acids. V lost 0 bases, J lost 0 bases, and 9 bases lay in between. The CDR3 nucleotides read TGCGCCAGCAGCCAAGACCGGGGTTATAGCAATCAGCCCCAGCATTTT. Protein product: CASSQDRGYSNQPQHF.

This clonotype was detected only a few times. The CDR3 DNA is TGTGCCTGGAAAAGGGGACAGAGCTACAATGAGCAGTTCTTC. This translates into CAWKRGQSYNEQFF. The chain couples TRBV30 to TRBJ2-1, with 7 bases fitting TRBD1. The trim removed 4 bases at V and 3 bases at J, leaving 6 bases unmatched. CDR1 and CDR2 (germline): GTSNPN, SVGIG (reference sequence). This CDR3 is built from 14 residues. Using reference TRBV30 and TRBJ2-1 for the parts outside the CDR3, the full variable domain is SQTIHQWPATLVQPVGSPLSLECTVEGTSNPNLYWYRQAAGRGLQLLFYSVGIGQISSEVPQNLSASRPQDRQFILSSKKLLLSDSGFYLCAWKRGQSYNEQFFGPGTRLTVL.